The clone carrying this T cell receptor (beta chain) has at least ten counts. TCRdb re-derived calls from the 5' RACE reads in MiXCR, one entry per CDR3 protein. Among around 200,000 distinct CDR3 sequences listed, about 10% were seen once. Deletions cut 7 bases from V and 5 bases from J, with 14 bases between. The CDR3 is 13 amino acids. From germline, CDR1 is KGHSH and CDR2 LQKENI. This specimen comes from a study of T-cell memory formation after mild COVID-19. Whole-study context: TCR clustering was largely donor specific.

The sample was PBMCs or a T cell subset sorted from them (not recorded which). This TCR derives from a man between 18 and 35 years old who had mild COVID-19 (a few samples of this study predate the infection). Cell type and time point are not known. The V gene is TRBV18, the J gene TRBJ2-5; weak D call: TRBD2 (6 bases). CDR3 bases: TGTGCCAGCTGCCGCGGGGAGAGGGAGACCCAGTACTTC. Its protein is CASCRGERETQYF.